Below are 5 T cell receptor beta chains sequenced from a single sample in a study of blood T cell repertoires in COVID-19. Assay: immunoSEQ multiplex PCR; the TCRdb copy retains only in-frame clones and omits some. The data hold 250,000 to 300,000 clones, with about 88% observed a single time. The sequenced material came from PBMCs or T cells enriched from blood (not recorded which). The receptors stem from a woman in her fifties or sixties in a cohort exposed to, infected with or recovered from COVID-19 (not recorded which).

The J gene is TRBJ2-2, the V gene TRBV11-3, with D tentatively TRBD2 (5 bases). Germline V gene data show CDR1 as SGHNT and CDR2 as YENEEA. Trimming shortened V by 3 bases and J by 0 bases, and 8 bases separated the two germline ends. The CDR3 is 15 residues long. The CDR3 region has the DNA TGTGCCAGCAGCTTCCAAGCGGCGAACACCGGGGAGCTGTTTTTT. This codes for CASSFQAANTGELFF.

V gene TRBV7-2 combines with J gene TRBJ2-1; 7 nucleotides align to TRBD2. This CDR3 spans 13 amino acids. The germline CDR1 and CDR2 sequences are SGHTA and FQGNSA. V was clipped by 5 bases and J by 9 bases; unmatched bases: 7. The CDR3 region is CASSPGQRGEQFF. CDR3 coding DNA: TGTGCCAGCAGCCCCGGGCAGCGGGGTGAGCAGTTCTTC.

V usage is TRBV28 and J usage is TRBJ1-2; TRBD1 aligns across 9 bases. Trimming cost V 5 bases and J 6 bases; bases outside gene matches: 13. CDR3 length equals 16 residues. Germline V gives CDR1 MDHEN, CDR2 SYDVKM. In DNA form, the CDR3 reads TGTGCCAGCAGTACTCCACAGGGGGCGAGATCCAATGGCTACACCTTC. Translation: CASSTPQGARSNGYTF.

The CDR3 coding sequence is TGTGCCAGCAGCTTAAGTGCCGGGACAGGGCACCACGAGCAGTACTTC. Protein product: CASSLSAGTGHHEQYF. The chain uses TRBV7-3 and TRBJ2-7; 9 bases map to TRBD1. This CDR3 region has 16 residues. Germline lookup yields CDR1 SGHTA and CDR2 FQGTGA. Trimming at V came to 1 base and at J to 5 bases, leaving 9 bases not matched to a gene.

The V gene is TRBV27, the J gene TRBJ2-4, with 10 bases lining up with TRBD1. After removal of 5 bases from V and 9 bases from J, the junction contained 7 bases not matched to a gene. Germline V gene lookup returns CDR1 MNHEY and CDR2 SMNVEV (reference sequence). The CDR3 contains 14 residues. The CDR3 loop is CASSPGQGRSIQYF. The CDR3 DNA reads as TGTGCCAGCAGTCCGGGACAGGGGAGGAGCATTCAGTACTTC.